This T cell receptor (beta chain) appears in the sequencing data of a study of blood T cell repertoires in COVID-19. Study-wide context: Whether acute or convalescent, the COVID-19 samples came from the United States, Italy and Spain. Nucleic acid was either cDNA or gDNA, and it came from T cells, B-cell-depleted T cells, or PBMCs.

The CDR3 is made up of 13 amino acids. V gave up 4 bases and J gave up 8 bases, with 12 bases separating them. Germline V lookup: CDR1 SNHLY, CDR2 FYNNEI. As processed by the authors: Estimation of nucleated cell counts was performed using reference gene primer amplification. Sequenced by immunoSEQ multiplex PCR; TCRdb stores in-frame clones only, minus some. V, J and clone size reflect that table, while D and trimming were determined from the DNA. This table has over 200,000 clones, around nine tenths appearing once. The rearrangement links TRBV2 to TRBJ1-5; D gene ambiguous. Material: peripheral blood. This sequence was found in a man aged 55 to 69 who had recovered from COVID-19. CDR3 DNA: TGTGCCAGCAGTGCGGGGTGGAAGGAGCCCCAGCATTTT. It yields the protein CASSAGWKEPQHF.